The rows below give T cell receptor beta chains drawn from one sample of a study of response to subunit inactivated influenza vaccine. TCRdb redid the calling of the RT-PCR reads with MiXCR, one entry per CDR3 protein. There are about 830,000 distinct CDR3 sequences in the sample; roughly 20% occur only once, and 9.5% to 13% lies in the top ten. Sample: PBMCs from blood, taken approximately 5 days after vaccination. These receptors were collected from a man between 45 and 60 years old who received an inactivated influenza vaccine. CDR3s include the opening cysteine and the closing phenylalanine or tryptophan. Each record gives: D gene, J gene, V gene, clone size, CDR3 DNA, CDR3 protein. D genes are given only for firm matches. Clone size is not always given. Where it is, it says once, few, many or a class for expanded clones.

d_call: -; j_call: TRBJ1-5; v_call: TRBV4-3; clone_size: many; cdr3_nt: TGCGCCAGCAGCCAAGAGTCCGGTAGCAATCAGCCCCAGCATTTT; cdr3_aa: CASSQESGSNQPQHF
d_call: TRBD1; j_call: TRBJ2-7; v_call: TRBV7-2; clone_size: -; cdr3_nt: TGTGCCAGCAGCTATCGACAGGGGGCGAGGCACGAGCAGTACTTC; cdr3_aa: CASSYRQGARHEQYF
d_call: TRBD2; j_call: TRBJ2-1; v_call: TRBV3-1; clone_size: -; cdr3_nt: TGTGCCAGCAGCCACGGACTAGCGAATACCTTACCGTTCTTC; cdr3_aa: CASSHGLANTLPFF
d_call: -; j_call: TRBJ2-2; v_call: TRBV7-2; clone_size: -; cdr3_nt: TGTGCCAGCAGAGGGGCGGGGGCTAACACCGGGGAGCTGTTTTTT; cdr3_aa: CASRGAGANTGELFF
d_call: TRBD2; j_call: TRBJ2-2; v_call: TRBV10-2; clone_size: few; cdr3_nt: TGCGCCAGCAGGAGACGGGGGCTAGCGGGGGGCAACACCGGGGAGCTGTTTTTT; cdr3_aa: CASRRRGLAGGNTGELFF
d_call: TRBD1; j_call: TRBJ1-2; v_call: TRBV6-1; clone_size: -; cdr3_nt: TGTGCCAGCAACCACAGGGGGCCTACTAACTATGGCTACACCTTC; cdr3_aa: CASNHRGPTNYGYTF
d_call: TRBD2; j_call: TRBJ2-1; v_call: TRBV10-3; clone_size: -; cdr3_nt: TGTGCCATCAAGGACCCGGCGGGAGTTGAAGATGAGCAGTTCTTC; cdr3_aa: CAIKDPAGVEDEQFF
d_call: -; j_call: TRBJ2-1; v_call: TRBV12-3/TRBV12-4; clone_size: -; cdr3_nt: TGTGCCAGCAGTTTACCGGGGGACTACAATGAGCAGTTCTTC; cdr3_aa: CASSLPGDYNEQFF
d_call: -; j_call: TRBJ2-5; v_call: TRBV15; clone_size: -; cdr3_nt: TGTGCCACCAGCAGATCGGGGATCGGGCATGGGGAGACCCAGTCCTTC; cdr3_aa: CATSRSGIGHGETQSF
d_call: -; j_call: TRBJ2-3; v_call: TRBV20-1; clone_size: -; cdr3_nt: TGCAGTGCTAGAGATCTAATGACGGGTAACACAGATACGCAGTATTTT; cdr3_aa: CSARDLMTGNTDTQYF
d_call: -; j_call: TRBJ2-1; v_call: TRBV7-2; clone_size: -; cdr3_nt: TGTGCCAGCAGCCCCGGGACTGGTTCTTCCAATGAGCAGTTCTTC; cdr3_aa: CASSPGTGSSNEQFF
d_call: TRBD2; j_call: TRBJ2-7; v_call: TRBV6-5; clone_size: -; cdr3_nt: TGTGCCAGCAGTTACGGACTAGCTGACGGCTCCTACGAGCAGTACTTC; cdr3_aa: CASSYGLADGSYEQYF
d_call: -; j_call: TRBJ2-2; v_call: TRBV7-9; clone_size: few; cdr3_nt: TGTGCCAGCAGCCAACTGGGACTTTCGAACACCGGGGAGCTGTTTTTT; cdr3_aa: CASSQLGLSNTGELFF
d_call: -; j_call: TRBJ2-1; v_call: TRBV10-3; clone_size: few; cdr3_nt: TGTGCCATCAGTGAGTCAACAGGGAGCAATGAGCAGTTCTTC; cdr3_aa: CAISESTGSNEQFF
d_call: -; j_call: TRBJ2-5; v_call: TRBV9; clone_size: -; cdr3_nt: TGTGCCAGCAGCGTGGGCGTTGTTGGGGAGACCCAGTACTTC; cdr3_aa: CASSVGVVGETQYF
d_call: TRBD2; j_call: TRBJ2-5; v_call: TRBV24-1; clone_size: once; cdr3_nt: TGTGCCACCAGTGATTTGAAAGGGACTAGCGGGAGCGGGTACCAAGAGACCCAGTACTTC; cdr3_aa: CATSDLKGTSGSGYQETQYF
d_call: TRBD2; j_call: TRBJ2-1; v_call: TRBV20-1; clone_size: many; cdr3_nt: TGCAGTGCTAGAGATCGGACTAGCGGGAGTTGGGGTGAGCAGTTCTTC; cdr3_aa: CSARDRTSGSWGEQFF
d_call: -; j_call: TRBJ2-7; v_call: TRBV29-1; clone_size: -; cdr3_nt: TGCAGCGTTAAAGGGACCGCTCGGGAGTACTTC; cdr3_aa: CSVKGTAREYF
d_call: -; j_call: TRBJ1-1; v_call: TRBV5-1; clone_size: many; cdr3_nt: TGCGCCAGCAGCTTGGTGTCTGGGGCTGAAGCTTTCTTT; cdr3_aa: CASSLVSGAEAFF
d_call: TRBD2; j_call: TRBJ2-1; v_call: TRBV5-1; clone_size: few; cdr3_nt: TGCGCCAGCAGCGCGGTGGGGGAGGGGAGGTACAATGAGCAGTTCTTC; cdr3_aa: CASSAVGEGRYNEQFF
d_call: -; j_call: TRBJ2-5; v_call: TRBV4-2; clone_size: once; cdr3_nt: TGTGCCGGCAGCCAAGAGCAGTTCCAAGAGACCCAGTACTTC; cdr3_aa: CAGSQEQFQETQYF
d_call: -; j_call: TRBJ2-1; v_call: TRBV7-2; clone_size: -; cdr3_nt: TGTGCCAGCAGCTTAACTCGAGATGAGCAGTTCTTC; cdr3_aa: CASSLTRDEQFF
d_call: TRBD1; j_call: TRBJ2-3; v_call: TRBV7-8; clone_size: -; cdr3_nt: TGTGCCAGCAGCTCGATCAGGGGGCCGACAGATACGCAGTATTTT; cdr3_aa: CASSSIRGPTDTQYF
d_call: TRBD2; j_call: TRBJ2-3; v_call: TRBV6-1; clone_size: few; cdr3_nt: TGTGCCAGCAGGCGACTAGCGCATAGCCAGACAGATACGCAGTATTTT; cdr3_aa: CASRRLAHSQTDTQYF
d_call: TRBD1; j_call: TRBJ2-7; v_call: TRBV7-2; clone_size: few; cdr3_nt: TGTGCCAGCAGCTTAAAATTTGGGACAGGAGTTTACTACGAGCAGTACTTC; cdr3_aa: CASSLKFGTGVYYEQYF
d_call: TRBD1; j_call: TRBJ2-7; v_call: TRBV9; clone_size: -; cdr3_nt: TGTGCCAGCAGCGGAGAGGGACAGAACACCTACGAGCAGTACTTC; cdr3_aa: CASSGEGQNTYEQYF
d_call: -; j_call: TRBJ1-1; v_call: TRBV5-1; clone_size: few; cdr3_nt: TGCGCCAGCAGCCCCGGCAGGGCGGGCACTGAAGCTTTCTTT; cdr3_aa: CASSPGRAGTEAFF
d_call: TRBD2; j_call: TRBJ2-1; v_call: TRBV29-1; clone_size: few; cdr3_nt: TGCAGCGTTGATGGGGGAGGGCCGCTTAATGAGCAGTTCTTC; cdr3_aa: CSVDGGGPLNEQFF
d_call: TRBD1; j_call: TRBJ1-1; v_call: TRBV6-2/TRBV6-3; clone_size: once; cdr3_nt: TGTGCCAGCAGTACAATCCGACAGGGACAGGACACTGAAGCTTTCTTT; cdr3_aa: CASSTIRQGQDTEAFF
d_call: TRBD1; j_call: TRBJ2-7; v_call: TRBV27; clone_size: many; cdr3_nt: TGTGCCAGCAGTTTATCGATGACCGGGACAGGATACGAGCAGTACTTC; cdr3_aa: CASSLSMTGTGYEQYF
d_call: -; j_call: TRBJ2-5; v_call: TRBV5-1; clone_size: few; cdr3_nt: TGCGCCAGCAGGGGCCATCAAGAGACCCAGTACTTC; cdr3_aa: CASRGHQETQYF
d_call: -; j_call: TRBJ1-5; v_call: TRBV12-3/TRBV12-4; clone_size: -; cdr3_nt: TGTGCCAGCAGTTTTACGTGGGGGAAGGATCAGCCCCAGCATTTT; cdr3_aa: CASSFTWGKDQPQHF
d_call: -; j_call: TRBJ2-1; v_call: TRBV29-1; clone_size: many; cdr3_nt: TGCAGCGTTAAAGAAGTGGGGGGCAATGAGCAGTTCTTC; cdr3_aa: CSVKEVGGNEQFF
d_call: -; j_call: TRBJ2-7; v_call: TRBV20-1; clone_size: -; cdr3_nt: TGCAGTGCTAGTACTCGGGTTGATGGCAACGAGCAGTACTTC; cdr3_aa: CSASTRVDGNEQYF
d_call: TRBD2; j_call: TRBJ2-1; v_call: TRBV7-2; clone_size: -; cdr3_nt: TGTGCCAGCAGCTGGGATAGCGGGAGTGCGGAGTACAATGAGCAGTTCTTC; cdr3_aa: CASSWDSGSAEYNEQFF
d_call: -; j_call: TRBJ1-2; v_call: TRBV29-1; clone_size: -; cdr3_nt: TGCAGCGCGGACGGACCGCTCTATGGCTACACCTTC; cdr3_aa: CSADGPLYGYTF
d_call: -; j_call: TRBJ2-5; v_call: TRBV24-1; clone_size: -; cdr3_nt: TGTGCCACCAGTGATTTGTGGGGACCCTTGACAGAGACCCAGTACTTC; cdr3_aa: CATSDLWGPLTETQYF
d_call: TRBD2; j_call: TRBJ2-3; v_call: TRBV20-1; clone_size: -; cdr3_nt: TGCAGTGCCGTAGCGGGAGGGCTCACAGATACGCAGTATTTT; cdr3_aa: CSAVAGGLTDTQYF
d_call: TRBD2; j_call: TRBJ2-3; v_call: TRBV18; clone_size: -; cdr3_nt: TGTGCCAGCTCACCAAAACTAGCGGGGGGACAAACGCAGTATTTT; cdr3_aa: CASSPKLAGGQTQYF
d_call: -; j_call: TRBJ2-5; v_call: TRBV7-7; clone_size: -; cdr3_nt: TGTGCTAGCAGCCCCGGACAGTACCAAGAGACCCAGTACTTC; cdr3_aa: CASSPGQYQETQYF
d_call: -; j_call: TRBJ2-1; v_call: TRBV7-2; clone_size: few; cdr3_nt: TGTGCCAGCAATCTTGGACGGTACAATGAGCAGTTCTTC; cdr3_aa: CASNLGRYNEQFF
d_call: -; j_call: TRBJ2-6; v_call: TRBV9; clone_size: -; cdr3_nt: TGTGCCAGCAGCGAGACAGGTAGCTCTGGGGCCAACGTCCTGACTTTC; cdr3_aa: CASSETGSSGANVLTF
d_call: -; j_call: TRBJ2-7; v_call: TRBV24-1; clone_size: -; cdr3_nt: TGTGCCACCAGTGATTCACAGATGCGATCCGAGCAGTACTTC; cdr3_aa: CATSDSQMRSEQYF
d_call: -; j_call: TRBJ2-7; v_call: TRBV28; clone_size: -; cdr3_nt: TGTGCCAGCAGTCACACATCAAGAGGCGAGCAGTACTTC; cdr3_aa: CASSHTSRGEQYF
d_call: -; j_call: TRBJ2-7; v_call: TRBV6-5; clone_size: -; cdr3_nt: TGTGCCAGCCGGGACACGGTCTACGAGCAGTACTTC; cdr3_aa: CASRDTVYEQYF
d_call: -; j_call: TRBJ1-6; v_call: TRBV20-1; clone_size: few; cdr3_nt: TGCAGTGCTAGAGCTTTGACTTATAATTCACCCCTCCACTTT; cdr3_aa: CSARALTYNSPLHF
d_call: TRBD1; j_call: TRBJ2-2; v_call: TRBV10-3; clone_size: few; cdr3_nt: TGTGCCATCAGTGGGGGGACAGGGCCGAACACCGGGGAGCTGTTTTTT; cdr3_aa: CAISGGTGPNTGELFF
d_call: -; j_call: TRBJ2-3; v_call: TRBV5-5; clone_size: few; cdr3_nt: TGTGCCAGCAGCTGGGGGCGCGGGATTGGCACAGATACGCAGTATTTT; cdr3_aa: CASSWGRGIGTDTQYF
d_call: TRBD2; j_call: TRBJ2-2; v_call: TRBV10-3; clone_size: few; cdr3_nt: TGTGCCATCAGTGAAGGGCCCCTAGCGGGAGTGGCCGGGGAGCTGTTTTTT; cdr3_aa: CAISEGPLAGVAGELFF
d_call: -; j_call: TRBJ2-1; v_call: TRBV5-1; clone_size: few; cdr3_nt: TGCGCCAGCCGACAGGGAGGGCAGGGGGTGAATGAGCAGTTCTTC; cdr3_aa: CASRQGGQGVNEQFF
d_call: TRBD1; j_call: TRBJ2-3; v_call: TRBV6-1; clone_size: -; cdr3_nt: TGTGCCAGCAAGCAGGGGGCCGGCACAGATACGCAGTATTTT; cdr3_aa: CASKQGAGTDTQYF